These T cell receptor beta chains were read from a single sample in a study of T-cell memory formation after mild COVID-19. One entry per CDR3 protein, called by TCRdb with MiXCR from the 5' RACE reads. The top ten clones hold 21% of a sample with about 320,000 distinct CDR3 sequences, 13% to 15% of them seen once. The source material was PBMCs or a T cell subset sorted from them (not recorded which). The origin of the receptors is a man younger than 30 who had mild COVID-19 (a few samples of this study predate the infection). Cell type and time point are not known. CDR3s include the opening cysteine and the closing phenylalanine or tryptophan. D genes are given only for firm matches. Some rows mark clone size as missing; the rest say once, few, many or name a class of expanded clone.

TRBD1	NA	TRBJ1-1	TRBV27	13	CASSLGTVTEAFF	TGTGCCAGCAGTTTAGGGACAGTTACTGAAGCTTTCTTT
TRBD1	few	TRBJ2-7	TRBV10-2	16	CASSDPLGQGAYEQYF	TGCGCCAGCAGTGACCCCTTAGGACAGGGGGCCTACGAGCAGTACTTC
NA	NA	TRBJ1-2	TRBV5-1	15	CASSLGFGNTHGYTF	TGCGCCAGCAGCTTGGGGTTTGGGAACACCCATGGCTACACCTTC
TRBD2	few	TRBJ2-1	TRBV12-3/TRBV12-4	16	CASSPRESGGADEQFF	TGTGCCAGCAGCCCCCGGGAAAGCGGGGGGGCGGATGAGCAGTTCTTC
NA	few	TRBJ2-6	TRBV4-1	19	CASSQDRAQGGAGANVLTF	TGCGCCAGCAGCCAAGATCGTGCACAGGGTGGCGCTGGGGCCAACGTCCTGACTTTC
NA	few	TRBJ2-5	TRBV5-6	16	CASSFYRLGVQETQYF	TGTGCCAGCAGCTTTTACAGGCTTGGCGTCCAAGAGACCCAGTACTTC
NA	NA	TRBJ2-5	TRBV29-1	11	CSVSEGETQYF	TGCAGCGTTTCGGAGGGAGAGACCCAGTACTTC
NA	many	TRBJ2-3	TRBV6-5	14	CASSSEISTDTQYF	TGTGCCAGCAGCTCAGAAATTAGCACAGATACGCAGTATTTT
TRBD2	NA	TRBJ2-3	TRBV12-3/TRBV12-4	16	CASSLAGGPVTDTQYF	TGTGCCAGCAGTTTGGCGGGGGGGCCAGTAACAGATACGCAGTATTTT
NA	many	TRBJ2-3	TRBV7-9	15	CASGSYAGGTDTQYF	TGTGCCAGCGGTTCTTACGCCGGCGGCACAGATACGCAGTATTTT
NA	NA	TRBJ1-6	TRBV7-2	18	CASSLEGPPLSYNSPLHF	TGTGCCAGCAGCCTAGAGGGACCACCTCTAAGTTATAATTCTCCCCTCCACTTT
TRBD2	NA	TRBJ2-3	TRBV4-1	17	CASSQGPSGGAGDTQYF	TGCGCCAGCAGCCAAGGGCCTAGCGGGGGGGCCGGGGATACGCAGTATTTT
NA	few	TRBJ2-3	TRBV7-3	14	CASSKGVSADTQYF	TGTGCCAGCAGCAAGGGCGTCAGCGCAGATACGCAGTATTTT
NA	NA	TRBJ2-1	TRBV29-1	14	CSAATLGSYNEQFF	TGCAGCGCCGCGACATTGGGCTCCTACAATGAGCAGTTCTTC
TRBD2	NA	TRBJ2-7	TRBV6-2/TRBV6-3	14	CASSYSRGGYEQYF	TGTGCCAGCAGTTACTCGCGGGGGGGCTACGAGCAGTACTTC
NA	NA	TRBJ2-3	TRBV3-1	15	CASSRDRSRTDTQYF	TGTGCCAGCAGCCGAGACCGATCACGCACAGATACGCAGTATTTT